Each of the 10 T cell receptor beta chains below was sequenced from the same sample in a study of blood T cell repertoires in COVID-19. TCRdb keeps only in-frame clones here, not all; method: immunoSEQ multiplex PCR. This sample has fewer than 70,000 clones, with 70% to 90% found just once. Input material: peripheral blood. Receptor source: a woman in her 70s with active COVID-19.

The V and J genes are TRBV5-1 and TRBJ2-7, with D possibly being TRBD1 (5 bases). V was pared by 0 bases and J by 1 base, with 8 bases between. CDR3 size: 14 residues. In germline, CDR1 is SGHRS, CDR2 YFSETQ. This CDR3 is CASSLDHRSYEQYF. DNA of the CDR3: TGCGCCAGCAGCTTGGATCACAGGTCCTACGAGCAGTACTTC.

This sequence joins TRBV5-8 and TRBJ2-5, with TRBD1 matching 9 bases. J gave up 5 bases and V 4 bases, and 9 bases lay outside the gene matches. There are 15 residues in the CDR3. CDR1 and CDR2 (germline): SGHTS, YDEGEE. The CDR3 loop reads CASSPLQGAEETQYF. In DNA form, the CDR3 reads TGTGCCAGCAGCCCCTTACAGGGGGCGGAGGAGACCCAGTACTTC.

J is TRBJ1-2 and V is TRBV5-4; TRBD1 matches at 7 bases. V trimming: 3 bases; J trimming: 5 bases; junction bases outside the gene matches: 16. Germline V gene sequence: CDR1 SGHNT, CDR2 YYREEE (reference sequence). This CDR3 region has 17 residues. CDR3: CASSYARGQEFGYGYTF. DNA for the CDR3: TGTGCCAGCAGCTATGCCCGAGGACAGGAGTTTGGGTATGGCTACACCTTC.

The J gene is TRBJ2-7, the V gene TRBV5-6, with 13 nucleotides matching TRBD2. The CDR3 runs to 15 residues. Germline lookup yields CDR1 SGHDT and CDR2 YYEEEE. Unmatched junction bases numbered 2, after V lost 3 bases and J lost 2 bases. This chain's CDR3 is CASSSGLAGTYEQYF. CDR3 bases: TGTGCCAGCAGCTCGGGACTAGCGGGAACCTACGAGCAGTACTTC.

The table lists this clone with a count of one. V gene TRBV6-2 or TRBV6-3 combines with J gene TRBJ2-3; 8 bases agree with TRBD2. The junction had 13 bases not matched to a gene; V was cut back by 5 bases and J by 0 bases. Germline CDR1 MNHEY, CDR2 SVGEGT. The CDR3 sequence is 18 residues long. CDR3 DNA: TGTGCCAGCAGTCCCCAGGGGAAGCGGGGGCCTAGCACAGATACGCAGTATTTT. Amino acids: CASSPQGKRGPSTDTQYF.

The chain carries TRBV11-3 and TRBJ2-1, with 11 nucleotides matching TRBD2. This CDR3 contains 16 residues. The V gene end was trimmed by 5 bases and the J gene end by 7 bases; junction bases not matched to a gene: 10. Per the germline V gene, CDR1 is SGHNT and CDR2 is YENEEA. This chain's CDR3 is CASSPHTSGSQNEQFF. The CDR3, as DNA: TGTGCCAGCAGCCCTCATACTAGCGGGAGCCAGAATGAGCAGTTCTTC.

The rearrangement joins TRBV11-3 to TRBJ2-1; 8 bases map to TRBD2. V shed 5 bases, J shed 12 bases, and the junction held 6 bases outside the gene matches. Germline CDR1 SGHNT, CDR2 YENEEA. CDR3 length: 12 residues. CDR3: CASSKAGDRQFF. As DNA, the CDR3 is TGTGCCAGCAGCAAAGCGGGAGATCGGCAGTTCTTC.

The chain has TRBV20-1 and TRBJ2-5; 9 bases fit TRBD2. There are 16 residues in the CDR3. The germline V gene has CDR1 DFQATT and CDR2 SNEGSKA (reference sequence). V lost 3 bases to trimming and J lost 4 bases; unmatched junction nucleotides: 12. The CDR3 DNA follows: TGCAGTGCTAGTTTACCCGCTAGCGGGACGGGAGAGACCCAGTACTTC. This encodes CSASLPASGTGETQYF.

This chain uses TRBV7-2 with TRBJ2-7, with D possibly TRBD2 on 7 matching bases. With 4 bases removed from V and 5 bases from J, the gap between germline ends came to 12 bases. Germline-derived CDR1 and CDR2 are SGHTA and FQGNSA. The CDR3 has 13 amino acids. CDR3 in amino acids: CASSSWEGDEQYF. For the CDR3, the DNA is TGTGCCAGCAGCTCCTGGGAGGGGGACGAGCAGTACTTC.

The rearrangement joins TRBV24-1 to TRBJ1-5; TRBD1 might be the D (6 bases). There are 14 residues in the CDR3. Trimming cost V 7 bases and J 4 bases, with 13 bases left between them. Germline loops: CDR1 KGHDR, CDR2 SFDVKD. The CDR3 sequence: CATRGPGENQPQHF. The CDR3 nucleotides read TGTGCCACCAGGGGGCCAGGGGAAAATCAGCCCCAGCATTTT.